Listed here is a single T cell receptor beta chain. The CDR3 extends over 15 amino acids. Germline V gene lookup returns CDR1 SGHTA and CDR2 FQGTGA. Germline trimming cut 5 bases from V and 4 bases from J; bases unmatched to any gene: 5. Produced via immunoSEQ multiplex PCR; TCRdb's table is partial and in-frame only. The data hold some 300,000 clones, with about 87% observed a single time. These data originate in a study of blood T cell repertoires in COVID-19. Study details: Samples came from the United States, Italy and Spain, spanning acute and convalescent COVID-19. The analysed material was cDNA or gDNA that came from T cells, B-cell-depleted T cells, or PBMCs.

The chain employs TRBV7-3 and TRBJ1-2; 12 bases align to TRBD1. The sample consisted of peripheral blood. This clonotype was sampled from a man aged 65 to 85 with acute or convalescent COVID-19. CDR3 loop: CASSPGTGGVYGYTF. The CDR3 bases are TGTGCCAGCAGCCCAGGGACAGGGGGCGTCTATGGCTACACCTTC.